These 22 T cell receptor beta chains came from one sample sequenced in a study of T cells in tuberculosis. Time point denoted: new active TB diagnosis, blood taken before or within 7 days of starting treatment. The method was immunoSEQ multiplex PCR; TCRdb's version includes in-frame clones alone and lacks a portion of them. In the table there are approximately 31,000 clones, about 82% of which are singletons. The sample in question was PBMCs, obtained at tuberculosis diagnosis. These receptors came from an adult with tuberculosis.

The rearrangement uses TRBV27 and TRBJ2-3; perhaps TRBD2 as D (6 bases). The ends were cut back, 0 bases at V and 0 bases at J, with 10 bases in the middle. Germline-derived CDR1 and CDR2 are MNHEY and SMNVEV (reference sequence). CDR3 length: 16 residues. CDR3 DNA sequence: TGTGCCAGCAGTTTATCGAAAGGAGGGAGCACAGATACGCAGTATTTT. Amino acids: CASSLSKGGSTDTQYF.

This sequence joins TRBV5-1 and TRBJ1-4; D remains ambiguous. The CDR3 consists of 15 residues. Germline values: CDR1 SGHRS, CDR2 YFSETQ. V lost 5 bases and J lost 0, with 11 bases in between. DNA for the CDR3: TGCGCCAGCAGTCAGACGGGGTCAACTAATGAAAAACTGTTTTTT. This translates into CASSQTGSTNEKLFF.

The chain joins TRBV14 to TRBJ2-7; D unresolved. Germline CDR1 and CDR2: SGHDN and FVKESK. This CDR3 has 12 amino acids. V lost 2 bases, J lost 2 bases, and 4 bases lay in between. The CDR3 region is CASSQSPYEQYF. The DNA of the CDR3 is TGTGCCAGCAGCCAATCTCCCTACGAGCAGTACTTC.

The chain employs TRBV28 and TRBJ1-5; possible D gene TRBD1, 5 bases. This CDR3 is built from 12 residues. CDR1 is MDHEN and CDR2 is SYDVKM in the germline V gene. The V gene lost 7 bases and the J gene lost 7 bases, with 11 bases spanning the gap. The CDR3 is CASNEGLQPQHF. CDR3 in DNA: TGTGCCAGCAACGAGGGACTCCAGCCCCAGCATTTT.

V usage is TRBV9 and J usage is TRBJ1-6, with TRBD1 as a possible D gene (6 bases). With 0 bases removed from V and 6 bases from J, the gap between germline ends came to 10 bases. From germline, CDR1 is SGDLS and CDR2 YYNGEE. The CDR3 is made up of 15 amino acids. Here the CDR3 reads CASSVGTVGNSPLHF. In nucleotides, the CDR3 is TGTGCCAGCAGCGTAGGGACAGTCGGTAATTCACCCCTCCACTTT.

The gene calls are TRBV9 and TRBJ1-4; perhaps TRBD1 as D (6 bases). The V end was cut by 4 bases, the J end by 3 bases, with 10 bases between. The CDR3 totals 14 residues. From germline, CDR1 is SGDLS and CDR2 YYNGEE. CDR3 in amino acids: CASSRDTANEKLFF. As DNA, the CDR3 is TGTGCCAGCAGCCGGGACACCGCTAATGAAAAACTGTTTTTT.

This clone occurred once. The chain employs TRBV6-5 and TRBJ1-5; 10 nucleotides agree with TRBD1. The length of the CDR3 is 15 residues. From germline, CDR1 is MNHEY and CDR2 SVGAGI. Trimming at V came to 5 bases and at J to 5 bases, leaving 6 bases not matched to a gene. The CDR3 sequence: CASSPTGTGDQPQHF. The CDR3, as DNA: TGTGCCAGCAGTCCAACCGGGACAGGGGATCAGCCCCAGCATTTT.

The J gene is TRBJ2-1, the V gene TRBV5-4; a weak D match, TRBD1 (6 bases). Germline-derived CDR1 and CDR2 are SGHNT and YYREEE (reference sequence). Deletions cut 4 bases from V and 8 bases from J, with 13 bases between. This CDR3 region has 13 residues. Here the CDR3 reads CASSIETGYEQFF. In DNA form, the CDR3 reads TGTGCCAGCAGCATCGAGACAGGCTATGAGCAGTTCTTC.

The chain employs TRBV6-1 and TRBJ1-5; 7 bases match TRBD1. The V gene's germline CDR1 is MNHNS and CDR2 SASEGT. V trimming: 6 bases; J trimming: 3 bases; junction bases outside the gene matches: 8. CDR3 size: 15 residues. The CDR3 reads CASRDGQVPNQPQHF. CDR3 nucleotides: TGTGCCAGCAGGGACGGACAGGTCCCCAATCAGCCCCAGCATTTT.

The DNA of the CDR3 is TGTGCCAGCAGCTTATTAGGACTTAGCTCCTACGAGCAGTACTTC. Its protein product is CASSLLGLSSYEQYF. The chain joins TRBV7-9 to TRBJ2-7; D is possibly TRBD2 (5 bases). The germline gives CDR1 SEHNR, CDR2 FQNEAQ (reference sequence). The CDR3 sequence is 15 residues long. V lost 2 bases to trimming and J lost 0 bases, with 11 bases between them.

The chain couples TRBV18 to TRBJ1-1; TRBD1 matches at 8 bases. The CDR3 consists of 16 residues. The junction had 10 bases not matched to a gene; V was cut back by 3 bases and J by 4 bases. Germline V lookup: CDR1 KGHSH, CDR2 LQKENI. DNA for the CDR3: TGTGCCAGCTCACCTCGACAGGGGATGATGTTCACTGAAGCTTTCTTT. Its translation: CASSPRQGMMFTEAFF.

The chain joins TRBV19 to TRBJ1-1; no firm D call. Germline V lookup: CDR1 LNHDA, CDR2 SQIVND (reference sequence). V gave up 1 base and J gave up 0 bases, with 6 bases separating them. This CDR3 contains 14 residues. CDR3 in DNA: TGTGCCAGTAGTATAGTTGGCCTGAACACTGAAGCTTTCTTT. It codes for CASSIVGLNTEAFF. The entire variable domain, with the rest obtained from reference TRBV19 and TRBJ1-1, is as follows: DGGITQSPKYLFRKEGQNVTLSCEQNLNHDAMYWYRQDPGQGLRLIYYSQIVNDFQKGDIAEGYSVSREKKESFPLTVTSAQKNPTAFYLCASSIVGLNTEAFFGQGTRLTVV.

This clone was picked up a small number of times. This chain connects TRBV2 to TRBJ1-6; 9 nucleotides agree with TRBD1. J gave up 8 bases and V 1 base, and 3 bases lay outside the gene matches. The CDR3 has 15 amino acids. Germline V gene data show CDR1 as SNHLY and CDR2 as FYNNEI. The CDR3: CASSEGTGEYSPLHF. CDR3 coding DNA: TGTGCCAGCAGTGAAGGGACAGGGGAGTATTCACCCCTCCACTTT.

The chain joins TRBV6-6 to TRBJ1-1; no clear D. Germline V CDR1 and CDR2: MNHNY, SVGAGI (reference sequence). Trimming took off 6 bases at V and 4 bases at J, with 9 bases between the two ends. This CDR3 has 12 residues. The CDR3: CASSRVLTEAFF. CDR3 bases: TGTGCCAGCAGCCGCGTCCTCACTGAAGCTTTCTTT.

This chain uses TRBV14 with TRBJ1-1, with 9 bases matching TRBD1. V shed 3 bases, J shed 10 bases, and the junction held 3 bases outside the gene matches. In germline, CDR1 is SGHDN, CDR2 FVKESK. The CDR3 spans 12 residues. In DNA, the CDR3 is TGTGCCAGCAGCCATTGGACAGGGGCAGCTTTCTTT. It specifies CASSHWTGAAFF. The full variable domain, its missing parts supplied by reference TRBV14 and TRBJ1-1, is EAGVTQFPSHSVIEKGQTVTLRCDPISGHDNLYWYRRVMGKEIKFLLHFVKESKQDESGMPNNRFLAERTGGTYSTLKVQPAELEDSGVYFCASSHWTGAAFFGQGTRLTVV.

The gene calls are TRBV28 and TRBJ1-4, with 11 positions matching TRBD1. V gave up 6 bases and J gave up 8 bases; unmatched junction bases: 11. Germline CDR1 MDHEN, CDR2 SYDVKM. The CDR3 covers 16 residues. The CDR3 here is CASSATWGQGGEKLFF. CDR3 DNA sequence: TGTGCCAGCAGCGCAACCTGGGGACAGGGGGGCGAAAAACTGTTTTTT.

The rearrangement joins TRBV2 to TRBJ2-7, with 8 bases lining up with TRBD2. The CDR3 has 15 amino acids. The germline V gene encodes CDR1 SNHLY and CDR2 FYNNEI. V lost 4 bases, J lost 4 bases, and 9 bases stayed unmatched. The CDR3, as DNA: TGTGCCAGCAGTGTGGAGGCTAGCGGGCTTTACGAGCAGTACTTC. Translation: CASSVEASGLYEQYF.

J is TRBJ2-7 and V is TRBV28, with D possibly TRBD2 on 5 matching bases. This CDR3 region has 13 residues. Trimming cost V 3 bases and J 3 bases, with 9 bases left between them. The germline CDR1 and CDR2 sequences are MDHEN and SYDVKM. DNA for the CDR3: TGTGCCAGCAGTTTGAGGGCTGGCTACGAGCAGTACTTC. The encoded protein is CASSLRAGYEQYF.

The V and J genes are TRBV7-2 and TRBJ1-3, with 7 nucleotides matching TRBD1. Germline V gene sequence: CDR1 SGHTA, CDR2 FQGNSA. Germline trimming cut 0 bases from V and 4 bases from J; bases unmatched to any gene: 0. This CDR3 is 14 amino acids long. The CDR3 nucleotides are TGTGCCAGCAGCTTAGCAGGGGGCGGAAACACCATATATTTT. This codes for CASSLAGGGNTIYF. Full variable domain (missing parts from reference TRBV7-2 and TRBJ1-3): GAGVSQSPSNKVTEKGKDVELRCDPISGHTALYWYRQSLGQGLEFLIYFQGNSAPDKSGLPSDRFSAERTGGSVSTLTIQRTQQEDSAVYLCASSLAGGGNTIYFGEGSWLTVV.

The chain has TRBV18 and TRBJ1-4; TRBD1 is a possible D gene (5 bases). V lost 1 base, J lost 3 bases, and 12 bases lay in between. Germline V lookup: CDR1 KGHSH, CDR2 LQKENI. The CDR3 runs 16 residues. CDR3 DNA sequence: TGTGCCAGCTCACCACGTGCCCCGGGGGCTAATGAAAAACTGTTTTTT. It specifies CASSPRAPGANEKLFF. The variable domain in full, completed from reference TRBV18 and TRBJ1-4, reads NAGVMQNPRHLVRRRGQEARLRCSPMKGHSHVYWYRQLPEEGLKFMVYLQKENIIDESGMPKERFSAEFPKEGPSILRIQQVVRGDSAAYFCASSPRAPGANEKLFFGSGTQLSVL.

The chain has TRBV6-1 and TRBJ2-7; D not resolved. Trimming shortened V by 9 bases and J by 2 bases, and 14 bases separated the two germline ends. This CDR3 is built from 13 residues. Germline assignment: CDR1 MNHNS and CDR2 SASEGT. CDR3 residues: CASHTVMTYEQYF. CDR3 in DNA: TGTGCCAGTCATACAGTAATGACCTACGAGCAGTACTTC.

The chain recombines TRBV2 with TRBJ1-1; TRBD1 might be the D (6 bases). The V and J ends lost 4 bases and 4 bases respectively, with 16 bases between them. CDR1 SNHLY and CDR2 FYNNEI come from the germline V gene. The CDR3 has 15 residues. CDR3: CASSGGWGLGTEAFF. The CDR3 coding sequence is TGTGCCAGCAGTGGAGGATGGGGGCTGGGCACTGAAGCTTTCTTT.